This TCR beta chain was sequenced during a study of blood T cell repertoires in COVID-19 (dated by TCRdb to the early 2020s). Study-wide context: The collaborator samples originated in the United States, Italy and Spain and spanned the acute and convalescent phases of COVID-19. The prospective study material was composed of cDNA or gDNA derived from T cells, B-cell-depleted T cells, or PBMCs. Subjects who had been exposed to COVID-19, were actively infected with it, or had recovered from it provided the deeply sampled blood TCRbeta repertoires that made up the dataset. The repertoires were released in a freely available public database intended as a resource for research on the immune response to SARS-CoV-2. The samples were drawn from the first 160 participants of the ongoing ImmuneRACE study and from some 1,300 subjects provided by 6 global collaborators. A de-identified subject ID, COVID-19 status, age in years and sex were almost always included in the sample metadata. Where available, HLA class I and class II types were obtained from metadata supplied by the sample provider rather than from assay-based typing. Results the study describes overall, beyond this receptor: How much clinical and demographic metadata was included differed by source and by participant, and the metadata was provided uncurated.

The immunoSEQ Assay, a bias-controlled multiplex PCR, was used to amplify TCRbeta CDR3 regions from genomic DNA. The authors' pipeline ran thus. Nucleated cell counts per sample were estimated from amplification of reference gene primers within the assay. To quantify the absolute abundance of each unique TCRbeta CDR3 rearrangement, sequence reads were collapsed and filtered. For each sample, productive Simpson clonality was calculated as the square root of Simpson's diversity index over productive rearrangements. TCRdb obtained this table from immuneACCESS and retained in-frame rearrangements with V and J assigned. These tables miss some clones; where compared with another copy, unresolved V genes account for less than half of the shortfall, and the remainder is unexplained. The V and J calls and the clone size are those of that table, but D and trimming were determined from the DNA. A total of about 98,000 clones appear in this sample, around nine tenths of them only once. The ten largest clones represent 10% of the sample.

Sequences MDHEN (CDR1) and SYDVKM (CDR2) are obtained from the germline V gene. V is pared back by 6 bases and J by 1 base, with 21 bases lying between the germline termini. Spanning cysteine to phenylalanine, the CDR3 consists of 17 amino acids. Only CDR3 DNA is held: 51 bases, read in frame from base 1. Each collaborating institution followed its own protocols to collect whole blood in K2EDTA tubes. For TCRbeta analysis, collaborator samples were shipped as frozen whole blood, as isolated PBMCs, or as DNA extracted from either sample type. In regard to this clone: Which antigen it targets is not known. There are no base qualities to consult, and no much larger clone falls within one base.

This sequence originates from a man aged 50-59 years with acute or convalescent COVID-19. Sequences were obtained from peripheral blood. The V and J genes are TRBV28 and TRBJ1-1; TRBD1 is a possible D gene, resting on 5 matching bases. The CDR3 region: CASRSLTLREANTEAFF. Read as DNA, the sequence is TGTGCCAGCAGGTCTCTAACCCTCAGGGAAGCGAACACTGAAGCTTTCTTT.